The entry below gives a single T cell receptor (beta chain) sequence along with its context. The antigen remains unidentified. This record comes from a study of graft-versus-host responses after intestinal transplantation. Overall study: Once they had received anti-thymocyte globulin induction, all recipients took tacrolimus and steroids for 2 to 4 years. Overall study results and limits: Patients who carried graft-donor T cell macrochimerism also had high graft-versus-host to host-versus-graft clonal ratios in their allografts.

Here immunoSEQ multiplex PCR was the method, and the copy in TCRdb shows in-frame clones only, minus some. The sample includes 95,000 to 110,000 clones, roughly 84% of them seen just once. The CDR3 length is 15 residues. V gave up 5 bases and J gave up 5 bases, with 17 bases separating them. Germline V CDR1 and CDR2: SGHDN, FVKESK. This TCR came from a human donor who received an intestinal transplant. The V gene is TRBV14, the J gene TRBJ2-3; D ambiguous. This specimen was unstimulated CD4+ T cells sorted from spleen or lymph node cells, taken before intestinal transplant. The CDR3 sequence: CASSYTTGPGDTQYF. In DNA, the CDR3 is TGTGCCAGCAGCTACACCACCGGACCTGGAGATACGCAGTATTTT.